Listed below are T cell receptor beta chains from one sample, sequenced in a study of tumor-infiltrating lymphocytes in primary liver carcinoma. TCRdb used MiXCR to reprocess the multiplex PCR reads, holding one entry per CDR3 protein. The sample shows 75,000 to 80,000 distinct CDR3 sequences, 69% of them seen only once. Sequencing was done on a sample of tumor-adjacent normal liver tissue. These receptors all come from a man between 40 and 49 years old with primary liver carcinoma and hepatitis B virus infection. The conserved cysteine and the conserved F or W are not part of the CDR3 here. The order of the fields is clone size, V gene, J gene, CDR3 length, CDR3 protein. The listing skips clone size in some rows; elsewhere it reads once, few, many or a size class.

size: NA
V: TRBV12-3/TRBV12-4
J: TRBJ2-1
length: 9
CDR3: ASAFIHEQL

size: NA
V: TRBV11-2
J: TRBJ2-5
length: 14
CDR3: AGSPTGTGGLKTQY

size: NA
V: TRBV11-2
J: TRBJ2-1
length: 14
CDR3: ASSLGTGGLFNVQF

size: NA
V: TRBV29-1
J: TRBJ2-4
length: 12
CDR3: SVGGGAANNIQY

size: few
V: TRBV7-9
J: TRBJ1-1
length: 11
CDR3: ASSSGQGSEAF

size: NA
V: TRBV6-2/TRBV6-3
J: TRBJ2-7
length: 11
CDR3: ANNFMQYYEQY

size: few
V: TRBV11-3
J: TRBJ2-3
length: 11
CDR3: ASSLIGGDTQY

size: NA
V: TRBV4-1
J: TRBJ1-2
length: 12
CDR3: ASSQIGGLHGYT

size: NA
V: TRBV11-2
J: TRBJ2-7
length: 13
CDR3: ASSSSTGGLNEQY

size: NA
V: TRBV6-1
J: TRBJ1-5
length: 11
CDR3: ASSDLSDQPKH

size: many
V: TRBV6-5
J: TRBJ2-7
length: 10
CDR3: ASRSPGLWQY

size: NA
V: TRBV11-2
J: TRBJ2-5
length: 16
CDR3: ASSLDLWSSGRGESQY

size: NA
V: TRBV5-6
J: TRBJ2-7
length: 13
CDR3: ASSSGQGELYEQY

size: NA
V: TRBV11-2
J: TRBJ2-7
length: 13
CDR3: ASGLESGISGEQY

size: NA
V: TRBV14
J: TRBJ2-1
length: 11
CDR3: ASSQDRVNEQF

size: NA
V: TRBV6-2/TRBV6-3
J: TRBJ2-2
length: 12
CDR3: AVPQGSNTGELF

size: NA
V: TRBV12-3/TRBV12-4
J: TRBJ2-3
length: 12
CDR3: ASSPMDVVPTQY

size: few
V: TRBV11-1
J: TRBJ2-3
length: 11
CDR3: ASGPRLTVTQY

size: NA
V: TRBV11-2
J: TRBJ2-1
length: 15
CDR3: ASNFNRRLAGIGEQF

size: NA
V: TRBV11-2
J: TRBJ2-1
length: 17
CDR3: VSSLEGRFSGTLCNEQF

size: NA
V: TRBV6-6
J: TRBJ2-3
length: 13
CDR3: ASTDLGRDTDTKY

size: NA
V: TRBV4-2
J: TRBJ2-1
length: 11
CDR3: ASSTVRDYEQF

size: NA
V: TRBV29-1
J: TRBJ2-3
length: 14
CDR3: SVLGTIRTSTNTQY

size: NA
V: TRBV6-5
J: TRBJ2-5
length: 11
CDR3: ASSLGQGETQC

size: NA
V: TRBV4-2
J: TRBJ2-7
length: 13
CDR3: ASSERMGDSYEQY

size: once
V: TRBV29-1
J: TRBJ2-1
length: 11
CDR3: SMGGMRNNEKF

size: many
V: TRBV11-2
J: TRBJ2-5
length: 12
CDR3: VSSPTGGTETQY

size: few
V: TRBV6-5
J: TRBJ2-7
length: 11
CDR3: ASNTGTGVEQY

size: NA
V: TRBV5-1
J: TRBJ2-7
length: 12
CDR3: ASSPLGQSYERY

size: once
V: TRBV11-2
J: TRBJ2-7
length: 16
CDR3: AGSLVPGTSGREREQY

size: NA
V: TRBV6-1
J: TRBJ2-7
length: 13
CDR3: VSSPVVSRHYEQY

size: once
V: TRBV12-1
J: TRBJ1-2
length: 11
CDR3: ASRSCGEYGYT

size: few
V: TRBV12-3/TRBV12-4
J: TRBJ2-5
length: 11
CDR3: ASSLTVGGTQY

size: NA
V: TRBV6-5
J: TRBJ2-7
length: 13
CDR3: ASCWGQGIVKEQY

size: NA
V: TRBV7-9
J: TRBJ2-7
length: 10
CDR3: ASSRGQRDQY

size: NA
V: TRBV11-3
J: TRBJ2-2
length: 12
CDR3: ASGLGGNTGELF

size: NA
V: TRBV11-2
J: TRBJ2-5
length: 13
CDR3: ASSLNPGLTETQY

size: NA
V: TRBV10-1
J: TRBJ2-7
length: 11
CDR3: ASSEGSYYEQY

size: few
V: TRBV28
J: TRBJ1-3
length: 13
CDR3: ASSLGGAVGNTIY

size: NA
V: TRBV11-2
J: TRBJ2-3
length: 11
CDR3: ARSFGEADTQY

size: NA
V: TRBV6-2/TRBV6-3
J: TRBJ2-1
length: 16
CDR3: VSSFNVQGASSYNEQF

size: NA
V: TRBV29-1
J: TRBJ2-1
length: 12
CDR3: SGMRTGDYNEQF

size: NA
V: TRBV4-3
J: TRBJ2-1
length: 14
CDR3: ASSHDPYSEYNEQF

size: NA
V: TRBV29-1
J: TRBJ2-4
length: 10
CDR3: SLIHGRGIQY

size: NA
V: TRBV28
J: TRBJ2-7
length: 13
CDR3: VSSPTYTLLYKQY

size: many
V: TRBV4-3
J: TRBJ2-1
length: 12
CDR3: ASSLDRGGNEQF

size: NA
V: TRBV6-2/TRBV6-3
J: TRBJ2-3
length: 15
CDR3: ASSYFHLGPGIDTQY

size: NA
V: TRBV12-3/TRBV12-4
J: TRBJ1-2
length: 12
CDR3: ISSFRGSAYGYT